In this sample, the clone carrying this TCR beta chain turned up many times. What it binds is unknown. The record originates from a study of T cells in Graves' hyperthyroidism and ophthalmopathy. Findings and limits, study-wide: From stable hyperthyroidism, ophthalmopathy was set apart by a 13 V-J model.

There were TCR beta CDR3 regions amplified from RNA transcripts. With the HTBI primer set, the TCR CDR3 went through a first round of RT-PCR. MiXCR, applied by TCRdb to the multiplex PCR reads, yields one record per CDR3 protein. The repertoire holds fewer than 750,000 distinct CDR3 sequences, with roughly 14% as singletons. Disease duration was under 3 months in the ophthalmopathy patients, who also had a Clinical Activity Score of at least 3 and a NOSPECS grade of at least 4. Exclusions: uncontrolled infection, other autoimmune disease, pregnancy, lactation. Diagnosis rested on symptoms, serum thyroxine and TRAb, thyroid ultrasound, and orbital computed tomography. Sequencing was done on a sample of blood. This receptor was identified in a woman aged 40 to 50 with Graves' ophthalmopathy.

The chain's CDR3 is CASSPGFGQFAAFF. The CDR3 DNA sequence: TGTGCCAGCAGCCCAGGCTTCGGACAGTTCGCAGCTTTCTTT. The V and J genes are TRBV11-3 and TRBJ1-1; a possible D gene is TRBD1 (6 bases). The germline V and J ends were trimmed by 5 bases and 10 bases, with 20 bases remaining between them. The CDR3 has 14 amino acids. The germline CDR1 and CDR2 sequences are SGHNT and YENEEA.